The clone carrying this T cell receptor beta chain was observed a handful of times. Its specificity is unknown. The sample comes from a study of T cells in Graves' hyperthyroidism and ophthalmopathy. Study outcomes and limitations: Most expanded thyroid clonotypes above 0.001 also appeared in blood.

Germline CDR1 is MNHNS and CDR2 is SASEGT. V dropped 6 bases and J dropped 2 bases, with 10 bases sitting between them. The length of the CDR3 is 13 residues. Not enrolled were patients with uncontrolled infection, other autoimmune disease, pregnancy or lactation. Amplification yielded TCR beta CDR3 regions, with RNA transcripts as the source. An initial round of RT-PCR targeting the TCR CDR3 relied on the HTBI primer set. One entry per CDR3 protein, called by TCRdb with MiXCR from the multiplex PCR reads. The sample carries around 600,000 distinct CDR3 sequences, about 15% recorded once. Sequencing used blood. The V and J genes are TRBV6-1 and TRBJ1-2; a weak D match, TRBD1 (5 bases). The TCR was taken from a woman aged 50 to 60 with Graves' ophthalmopathy. The CDR3 region has the DNA TGTGCCAGCAGGCTGGACAAGAACTATGGCTACACCTTC. This encodes CASRLDKNYGYTF.